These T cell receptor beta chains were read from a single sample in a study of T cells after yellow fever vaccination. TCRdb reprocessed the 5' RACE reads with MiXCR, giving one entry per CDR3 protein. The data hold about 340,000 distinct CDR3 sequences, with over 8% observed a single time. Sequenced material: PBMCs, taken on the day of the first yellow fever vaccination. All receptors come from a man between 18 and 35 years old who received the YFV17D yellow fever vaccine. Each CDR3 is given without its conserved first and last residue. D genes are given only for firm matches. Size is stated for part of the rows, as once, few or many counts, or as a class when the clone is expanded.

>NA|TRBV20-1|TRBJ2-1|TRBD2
SGTSGGSSYNEQF
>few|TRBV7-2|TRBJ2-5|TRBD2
ASARWGGGRSQETQY
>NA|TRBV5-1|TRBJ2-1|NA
ASRLGTGNEQF
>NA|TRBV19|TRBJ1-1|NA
ASSVTANTEAF
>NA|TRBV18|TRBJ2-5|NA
ASSPREGRETQY
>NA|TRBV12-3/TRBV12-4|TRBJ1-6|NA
ASRGPGGSNSPLH
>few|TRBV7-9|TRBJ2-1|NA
ASSKGGAQEQF
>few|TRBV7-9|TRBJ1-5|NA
ASTDGWDEPQH
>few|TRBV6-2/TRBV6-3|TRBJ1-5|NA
ASSYLWNQPQH
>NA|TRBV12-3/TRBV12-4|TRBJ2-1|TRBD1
ASSPLDRAVNEQF
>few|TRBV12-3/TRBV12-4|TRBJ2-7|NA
ASSLQSGYEQY
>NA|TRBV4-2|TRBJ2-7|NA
ASSHRENEQY
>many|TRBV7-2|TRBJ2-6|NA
ASSLEINSGANVLT
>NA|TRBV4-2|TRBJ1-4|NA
ASSRVGQSKEKLF
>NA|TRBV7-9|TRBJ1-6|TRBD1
ASSLPDRGVSPLH
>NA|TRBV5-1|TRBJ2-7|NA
TSSDLYHYEQY
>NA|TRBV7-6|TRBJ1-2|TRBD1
ASSPRQGNYT
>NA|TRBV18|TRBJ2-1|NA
ASSPPTTRYNEQF
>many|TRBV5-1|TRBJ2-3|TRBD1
ASSLPGQGGTDTQY
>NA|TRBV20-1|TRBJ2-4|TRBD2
SARDLPSGVGDIQY
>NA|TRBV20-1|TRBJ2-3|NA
SAPLGGGVADTQY
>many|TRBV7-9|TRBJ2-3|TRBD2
ASTLGTSGRHTQY
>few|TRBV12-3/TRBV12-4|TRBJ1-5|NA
ASSFRVTGQPQH
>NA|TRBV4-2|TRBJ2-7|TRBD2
ASSQTLAGHEQY
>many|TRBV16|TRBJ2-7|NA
ASSPLGYEQY
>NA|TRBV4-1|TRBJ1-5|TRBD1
ASSQISTGTGLENQPQH
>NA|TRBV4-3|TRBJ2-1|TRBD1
ASSQDRDRGLAEQF
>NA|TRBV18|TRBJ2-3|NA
ASSPPAGLTDTQY
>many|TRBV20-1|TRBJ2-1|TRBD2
SARDPRAGAHNEQF
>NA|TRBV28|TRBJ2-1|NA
ASSLSAGRNEQF
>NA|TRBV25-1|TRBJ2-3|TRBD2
ASTTSGVDTQY
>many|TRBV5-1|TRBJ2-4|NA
ASSGGTAENIQY
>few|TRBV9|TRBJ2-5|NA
ASSEGDRPQETQY
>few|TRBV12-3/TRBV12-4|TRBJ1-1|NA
ASSVLGVDTEAF
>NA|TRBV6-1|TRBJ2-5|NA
ASSATSGVETQY
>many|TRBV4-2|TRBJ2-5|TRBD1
ASSQGGTGVETQY
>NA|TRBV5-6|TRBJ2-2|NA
ASSALAANTGELF
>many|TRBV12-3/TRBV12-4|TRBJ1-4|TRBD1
ASSSFPPGQLNEKLF
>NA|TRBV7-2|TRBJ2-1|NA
ASSLGGYNDQF
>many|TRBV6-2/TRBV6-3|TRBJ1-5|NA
ASRRRGTERGGQPQH
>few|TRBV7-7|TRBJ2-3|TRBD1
ASSLGRGQVQY
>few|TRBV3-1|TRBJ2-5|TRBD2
ASRSGLAEFQETQY
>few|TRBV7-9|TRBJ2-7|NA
ASSPRFLRDYEQY
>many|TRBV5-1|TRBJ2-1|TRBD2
ASSLRLAGGNEQF
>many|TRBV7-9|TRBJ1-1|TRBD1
ASSLLRGQRNTEAF
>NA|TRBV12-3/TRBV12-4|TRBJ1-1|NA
ASQPGVNPTEAF
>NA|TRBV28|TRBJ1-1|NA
ASSLVSGRPTNTEAF
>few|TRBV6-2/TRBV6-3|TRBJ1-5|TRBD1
AAGRGQGNQPQH
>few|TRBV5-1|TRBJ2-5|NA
ASSLMQKETQY
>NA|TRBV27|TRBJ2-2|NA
ASSRGGELF
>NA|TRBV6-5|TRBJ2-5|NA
ASSYSWRGETQY
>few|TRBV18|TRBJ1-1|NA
ASSPQRTNTEAF
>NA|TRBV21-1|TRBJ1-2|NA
ASSKAGSDYGYT
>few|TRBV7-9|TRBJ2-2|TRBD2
ASSPTSGVDDGELF